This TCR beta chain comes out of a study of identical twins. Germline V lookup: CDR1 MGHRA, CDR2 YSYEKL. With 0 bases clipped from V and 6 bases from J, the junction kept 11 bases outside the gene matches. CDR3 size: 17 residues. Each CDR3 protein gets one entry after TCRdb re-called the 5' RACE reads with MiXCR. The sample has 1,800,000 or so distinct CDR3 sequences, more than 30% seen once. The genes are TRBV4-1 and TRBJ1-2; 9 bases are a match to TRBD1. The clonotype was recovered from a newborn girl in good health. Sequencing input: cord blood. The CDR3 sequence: CASSQDRDRDGTDGYTF. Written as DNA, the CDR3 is TGCGCCAGCAGCCAAGATCGGGACAGGGATGGGACAGATGGCTACACCTTC.